A selection of T cell receptor beta chains follows, all from one sample in a study of blood T cells in healthy people across ages. MiXCR was run by TCRdb on the 5' RACE reads, yielding one entry per CDR3 protein. The data hold about 1.4 million distinct CDR3 sequences, with 59% observed a single time. Material: blood. These TCRs come from a man between 18 and 29 years old in good health. Each CDR3 is given with its conserved first and last residue. Each record gives: D gene, V gene, clone size, J gene, CDR3 DNA, CDR3 protein. D genes are given only for firm matches. Size tells how often a clone was seen (once, few, many) or the class of an expanded clone, and some rows leave it out.

>-|TRBV2|-|TRBJ2-7
TGTGCCAGCAGTGACACTGGTAGGGGACAAGGCGAGCAGTACTTC
CASSDTGRGQGEQYF
>-|TRBV29-1|-|TRBJ2-2
TGCAGCGGCCTAGCGACAAACACCGGGGAGCTGTTTTTT
CSGLATNTGELFF
>-|TRBV4-3|-|TRBJ1-4
TGCGCCAGCAGCCAAGAAGGGCTAGGTTCTGAAAAACTGTTTTTT
CASSQEGLGSEKLFF
>-|TRBV12-3/TRBV12-4|-|TRBJ2-1
TGTGCCAGCAGCTGGGGGCAGCGGTTCTACAATGAGCAGTTCTTC
CASSWGQRFYNEQFF
>-|TRBV7-2|-|TRBJ1-1
TGTGCCAGCAGCTCCCTAATTGAAGCTTTCTTT
CASSSLIEAFF
>TRBD1|TRBV6-1|-|TRBJ2-4
TGTGCCAGCAGTGAAACCGACGGACAGGGGATAAACATTCAGTACTTC
CASSETDGQGINIQYF
>-|TRBV5-1|-|TRBJ2-3
TGCGCCAGCAGCTTGGCGGATTACCCTAGCACAGATACGCAGTATTTT
CASSLADYPSTDTQYF
>-|TRBV10-3|few|TRBJ2-7
TGTGCCATCTGGTCGGGGGGCGGATCCGAGCAGTACTTC
CAIWSGGGSEQYF
>-|TRBV6-6|-|TRBJ2-7
TGTGCCAGCAGTTACTCGGCACAACACTACGAGCAGTACTTC
CASSYSAQHYEQYF
>-|TRBV29-1|-|TRBJ2-3
TGCAGCGTTGAGAGCGTCTTGGCGGATACGCAGTATTTT
CSVESVLADTQYF
>-|TRBV10-3|-|TRBJ2-3
TGTGCCATCAGCAGGGACTCCGAGAGGCCAGATACGCAGTATTTT
CAISRDSERPDTQYF
>TRBD1|TRBV6-8|-|TRBJ1-5
TGTGCCAGCAGACCTCCGGACAGGGGCGGGAAAGGGAGCAATCAGCCCCAGCATTTT
CASRPPDRGGKGSNQPQHF
>-|TRBV4-1|few|TRBJ1-6
TGCGCCAGCAGCCCGACGGGAGTTGAGGGGGGATCACCCCTCCACTTT
CASSPTGVEGGSPLHF
>-|TRBV7-8|-|TRBJ1-1
TGTGCCAGCAGCGCCAGGAATCCGAACACTGAAGCTTTCTTT
CASSARNPNTEAFF
>-|TRBV5-5|few|TRBJ1-2
TGTGCCAGCGGGGCAGTTGGTGGCTACACCTTC
CASGAVGGYTF
>-|TRBV10-3|-|TRBJ1-2
TGTGCCATCTCCGCTAGCGGGTGGGCGGGTGGCTACACCTTC
CAISASGWAGGYTF
>TRBD2|TRBV9|-|TRBJ2-3
TGTGCCAGCAGCGAAGGACTAGCGGGCACAGATACGCAGTATTTT
CASSEGLAGTDTQYF
>-|TRBV4-2|-|TRBJ1-1
TGTGCCAGCAGCCTGGGGAGGGGCGATAGTAATGAAGCTTTCTTT
CASSLGRGDSNEAFF
>-|TRBV28|-|TRBJ2-7
TGTGCCAGCACCTCGCGGGGTCTCTCCTACGAGCAGTACTTC
CASTSRGLSYEQYF
>-|TRBV7-2|-|TRBJ2-7
TGTGCCAGCAGCTTAGTTACAGCGACGAAGCACGAGCAGTACTTC
CASSLVTATKHEQYF
>-|TRBV6-2/TRBV6-3|-|TRBJ2-1
TGTGCCAGCAGTCATTCCCCTGCGCGGGGACCGTACAATGAGCAGTTCTTC
CASSHSPARGPYNEQFF
>-|TRBV7-9|-|TRBJ2-3
TGTGCCAGCAGCTCAACGATCCTGGATACGCAGTATTTT
CASSSTILDTQYF
>TRBD1|TRBV4-1|-|TRBJ2-5
TGCGCCAGCAGCCAAGATGAAAGTGGGACAGGGGGTGTGAATCGGGAGACCCAGTACTTC
CASSQDESGTGGVNRETQYF
>TRBD2|TRBV6-1|few|TRBJ2-1
TGTGCCAGCAGTCCCTATAGCGGGGGTCGCCTTTTCTACAATGAGCAGTTCTTC
CASSPYSGGRLFYNEQFF
>-|TRBV10-3|-|TRBJ2-7
TGTGCCATCAGTGAGTCAGGCAGGGGGGCTTACGAGCAGTACTTC
CAISESGRGAYEQYF
>-|TRBV25-1|-|TRBJ1-5
TGTGCCAGCAGTGGGCTACAGGATAGCAAGCAGCCCCAGCATTTT
CASSGLQDSKQPQHF
>TRBD2|TRBV27|-|TRBJ2-1
TGTGCCAGCAGTTCGGGGACTAGCGGGAACAATGAGCAGTTCTTC
CASSSGTSGNNEQFF
>-|TRBV4-1|-|TRBJ2-1
TGCGCCAGCAGCCAAACTAAGGTTGAGCAGTTCTTC
CASSQTKVEQFF
>-|TRBV3-1|-|TRBJ2-3
TGTGCCAGCAGCCAAGATGACCTCCACACAGATACGCAGTATTTT
CASSQDDLHTDTQYF
>TRBD1|TRBV29-1|-|TRBJ2-3
TGCAGCGCTGGAACAGGGGGTCGCACAGATACGCAGTATTTT
CSAGTGGRTDTQYF
>TRBD2|TRBV20-1|-|TRBJ2-1
TGCAGTGCCAAATTAGCGGGAGTGGACAATGAGCAGTTCTTC
CSAKLAGVDNEQFF
>TRBD1|TRBV10-3|-|TRBJ1-1
TGTGCCATCAGTGATCGGACAGGGCTTGGTGAAGCTTTCTTT
CAISDRTGLGEAFF
>TRBD1|TRBV5-1|-|TRBJ1-1
TGCGCCAGCAACGAGGGGGCTGCTACTGAAGCTTTCTTT
CASNEGAATEAFF
>TRBD2|TRBV6-6|-|TRBJ2-1
TGTGCCAGCGGGGAGGGAACAGGCGTCCAGTTCTTC
CASGEGTGVQFF
>-|TRBV27|few|TRBJ1-5
TGTGCCAGCAGACTTGCTGGCAATCAGCCCCAGCATTTT
CASRLAGNQPQHF
>-|TRBV4-3|-|TRBJ1-4
TGCGCCAGCAGCCAAGAGAGGTCCGGGGGCAGGGGTAATGAAAAACTGTTTTTT
CASSQERSGGRGNEKLFF
>-|TRBV7-2|-|TRBJ1-1
TGTGCCAGCAGCCCGGACGGATATAACACTGAAGCTTTCTTT
CASSPDGYNTEAFF
>TRBD2|TRBV5-5|few|TRBJ2-7
TGTGCCAGCAGCTCCCTCCGGGACTACCCCTACGAGCAGTACTTC
CASSSLRDYPYEQYF
>-|TRBV4-1|-|TRBJ1-1
TGCGCCAGCAGCCACTTTCCGAGAGGGCCGATGAACACTGAAGCTTTCTTT
CASSHFPRGPMNTEAFF
>TRBD2|TRBV9|-|TRBJ2-5
TGTGCCAGCAGCGGAGTCGGGACTAGCGGGAGTAAAGAGACCCAGTACTTC
CASSGVGTSGSKETQYF